The 21 T cell receptor beta chains below all came from one sample that was sequenced in a study of monozygotic twins with inflammatory bowel disease. Using the 5' RACE reads, TCRdb records one entry per CDR3 protein without DNA. This repertoire comprises about 210,000 distinct CDR3 sequences; its ten largest clones make up less than 2%. Sequencing was done on a sample of blood. Receptors were obtained from a human donor with ulcerative colitis or Crohn's disease, or a healthy co-twin of an affected twin (not recorded which).

The chain links TRBV12-3 or TRBV12-4 to TRBJ1-1; without DNA, the TCRdb call of TRBD1 cannot be checked. CDR3 size: 12 residues. The chain's CDR3 is CASSPGRGEAFF.

The rearrangement links TRBV10-2 to TRBJ2-7; TCRdb reports TRBD2, a call that lacks DNA to check it against. Germline values: CDR1 WSHSY, CDR2 SAAADI. This CDR3 contains 15 residues. The CDR3 sequence: CASRSTGTSGYEQYF.

J is TRBJ1-2 and V is TRBV4-2; TCRdb lists TRBD1, though no DNA is available to test this call. The CDR3 spans 14 residues. Looked up from germline, CDR1 is LGHNA and CDR2 is YNFKEQ. The CDR3 loop reads CASSQSGPPYGYTF.

The chain employs TRBV20-1 and TRBJ2-4; TCRdb indicates TRBD1, and absent DNA this call remains unverified. Germline V gives CDR1 DFQATT, CDR2 SNEGSKA (reference sequence). CDR3 length: 12 amino acids. Here the CDR3 reads CSARHGGNIQYF.

The J gene is TRBJ1-5, the V gene TRBV12-3 or TRBV12-4; TCRdb gives TRBD1 as the D gene, but with no DNA this cannot be confirmed. CDR3 length: 16 amino acids. The chain's CDR3 is CASSSDRGPGGQPQHF.

This sequence joins TRBV12-3 or TRBV12-4 and TRBJ1-1; the D call from TCRdb, TRBD1, cannot be confirmed without DNA. The CDR3 is made up of 15 amino acids. CDR3 in amino acids: CASSLYGGRDTEAFF.

CDR3 region: CASSFWRGSNTGELFF. V is TRBV27 and J is TRBJ2-2; TCRdb names TRBD1, which stays unverified in the absence of DNA. Germline lookup yields CDR1 MNHEY and CDR2 SMNVEV (reference sequence). The CDR3 is 16 residues long.

The V and J genes are TRBV5-1 and TRBJ1-1; lacking DNA, the TRBD1 call made by TCRdb goes unchecked. The CDR3 runs to 13 residues. CDR1 and CDR2 from the germline V gene are SGHRS and YFSETQ. The CDR3: CASSSQDRGPAFF.

J is TRBJ2-5 and V is TRBV20-1; TCRdb reports TRBD2, a call that lacks DNA to check it against. Per germline, CDR1 DFQATT and CDR2 SNEGSKA (reference sequence). The CDR3 spans 12 residues. CDR3 in amino acids: CSVGTRRETQYF.

The genes are TRBV6-5 and TRBJ2-3; TCRdb returns TRBD1, unconfirmable since there is no DNA. This CDR3 has 16 residues. CDR1 and CDR2 from the germline V gene are MNHEY and SVGAGI. This CDR3 reads CASSYAGTGLTDTQYF.

The CDR3 reads CASSLTPANTGELFF. This sequence joins TRBV7-3 and TRBJ2-2. This CDR3 comprises 15 residues. From germline, CDR1 is SGHTA and CDR2 FQGTGA.

The chain uses TRBV7-6 and TRBJ1-4. Germline assignment: CDR1 SGHVS and CDR2 FNYEAQ. This CDR3 is built from 15 residues. This CDR3 is CASSLSWAAGEKLFF. Drawing the rest from reference TRBV7-6 and TRBJ1-4, the complete variable domain is GAGVSQSPRYKVTKRGQDVALRCDPISGHVSLYWYRQALGQGPEFLTYFNYEAQQDKSGLPNDRFSAERPEGSISTLTIQRTEQRDSAMYRCASSLSWAAGEKLFFGSGTQLSVL.

The chain couples TRBV4-2 to TRBJ2-3; TCRdb gives TRBD2 as the D gene, but with no DNA this cannot be confirmed. This CDR3 region has 16 residues. The germline V gene encodes CDR1 LGHNA and CDR2 YNFKEQ. CDR3 amino acids: CASSQSPEEGTDTQYF.

The chain recombines TRBV5-1 with TRBJ2-7; TCRdb reports TRBD1, a call that lacks DNA to check it against. The CDR3 contains 16 residues. Germline V CDR1 and CDR2: SGHRS, YFSETQ. The CDR3 spells CASSPSFDRYSYEQYF.

The V and J genes are TRBV5-1 and TRBJ1-1; the D call from TCRdb, TRBD1, cannot be confirmed without DNA. Per germline, CDR1 SGHRS and CDR2 YFSETQ. The CDR3 is made up of 15 amino acids. This CDR3 reads CASSLDLPGGTEAFF. Full variable domain (missing parts from reference TRBV5-1 and TRBJ1-1): KAGVTQTPRYLIKTRGQQVTLSCSPISGHRSVSWYQQTPGQGLQFLFEYFSETQRNKGNFPGRFSGRQFSNSRSEMNVSTLELGDSALYLCASSLDLPGGTEAFFGQGTRLTVV.

The chain uses TRBV6-1 and TRBJ2-5; the D call of TRBD1 rests on TCRdb alone, since no DNA is present to check it. Germline loops: CDR1 MNHNS, CDR2 SASEGT. The CDR3 length is 14 residues. The CDR3 reads CASSRTGDQETQYF.

The J gene is TRBJ2-2, the V gene TRBV10-3; TCRdb calls TRBD1, which cannot be checked without DNA. Germline CDR1 ENHRY, CDR2 SYGVKD. This CDR3 spans 15 amino acids. This CDR3 reads CAISDRGTRTGELFF.

V is TRBV6-6 and J is TRBJ2-3; TCRdb's D call, TRBD1, is unchecked because there is no DNA. This CDR3 contains 13 residues. The V gene's germline CDR1 is MNHNY and CDR2 SVGAGI (reference sequence). The CDR3 region is CASSYGQTDTQYF.

The chain combines TRBV10-1 with TRBJ2-2. CDR1 is WNHNN, CDR2 SYGVQD, per germline (reference sequence). The CDR3 loop spans 13 amino acids. CDR3 loop: CASREENTGELFF.

The rearrangement uses TRBV10-3 and TRBJ2-5. This CDR3 comprises 13 residues. CDR1 is ENHRY and CDR2 is SYGVKD in the germline V gene. The CDR3 loop reads CAISETYQETQYF.

The CDR3 is CASSSPRGSDRGYEKLFF. The rearrangement links TRBV11-1 to TRBJ1-4; lacking DNA, the TRBD1 call made by TCRdb goes unchecked. Germline CDR1 reads SGHAT; CDR2 reads FQDESV (reference sequence). This CDR3 is built from 18 residues. The full variable domain, with the rest looked up from reference TRBV11-1 and TRBJ1-4, is EAEVAQSPRYKITEKSQAVAFWCDPISGHATLYWYRQILGQGPELLVQFQDESVVDDSQLPKDRFSAERLKGVDSTLKIQPAELGDSAMYLCASSSPRGSDRGYEKLFFGSGTQLSVL.